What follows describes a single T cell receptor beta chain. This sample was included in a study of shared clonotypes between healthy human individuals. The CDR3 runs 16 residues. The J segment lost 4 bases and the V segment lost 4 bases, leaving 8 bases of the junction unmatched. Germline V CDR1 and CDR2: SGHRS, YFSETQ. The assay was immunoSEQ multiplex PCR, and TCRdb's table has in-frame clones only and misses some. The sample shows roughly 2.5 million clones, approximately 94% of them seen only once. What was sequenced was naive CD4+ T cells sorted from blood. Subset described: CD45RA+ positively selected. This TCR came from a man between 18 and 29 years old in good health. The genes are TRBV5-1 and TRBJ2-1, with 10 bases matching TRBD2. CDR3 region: CASSLGTSERYNEQFF. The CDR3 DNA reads TGCGCCAGCAGCCTAGGGACTAGCGAGCGATACAATGAGCAGTTCTTC.